This record covers a single T cell receptor beta chain. In this sample, this clone turned up once. It has no known antigen specificity. Within one base of it there is no much larger clone, and no base qualities were kept. Its CDR3 holds 14 amino acids, cysteine through phenylalanine. Just the 42-base CDR3 DNA is kept, in frame starting at base 1. From a lookup of the germline V gene, CDR1 and CDR2 are SGDLS and YYNGEE. V drops 6 bases and J drops 4 bases, leaving 16 bases in between. The donors were healthy, HIV-negative adults with no recently reported acute infections or vaccinations. Only Caucasian adults living in Nashville, Tennessee, USA were represented among the donors. CD4+ T cells were enriched by magnetic negative selection, after which naive cells were positively selected on CD45RA and the negative fraction was taken as the memory subset. Blood was collected by leukapheresis, and PBMCs were isolated by Ficoll-Histopaque density gradient centrifugation and then cryopreserved in liquid nitrogen vapor phase. Analytical flow cytometry was used to check the purity and quantity of every magnetically sorted T cell population. Each sorted fraction had its genomic DNA isolated and then quantified by UV absorbance on a Nanodrop 2000c.

Using the deep immunoSEQ assay, multiplex PCR amplified TCR CDR3 regions from genomic DNA. For each cell subset, the extracted genomic DNA was distributed evenly across all wells of several immunoSEQ 96-well plates, and each plate served as one replicate. For sorted subsets, each replicate PCR was loaded with approximately 0.2 ug genomic DNA, equivalent to 30,000 or so T cell genomes. Purified libraries were quantified with a Qubit 3.0 fluorometer, sized on a Bioanalyzer 2100, and re-quantified with the KAPA Library Quantification kit. Each immunoSEQ 96-well plate was sequenced on its own single-read 150-cycle Illumina NextSeq 550 flow cell. The original pipeline was this. The immunoSEQ output contained only junctional sequences without quality scores, so filtering could not match that applied to full-length reads. Sequences were annotated with PyIR, a Python wrapper for IgBLAST v1.9, and V/J genes and CDR3 were assigned using IMGT germline references. Reads were removed for weak V/J assignments (E-value above 1e-6), missing CDR3, stop codons, out-of-frame junctions, or ambiguous translated residues. V3J clonotypes were defined as sequences sharing the same inferred V gene, J gene, and CDR3 amino acid sequence. The percentage overlap between two repertoires was calculated by dividing the number of shared unique clonotypes by the size of the smaller repertoire. RTK rarefaction, the Chao1 estimator, and Recon v2.1 estimates of unobserved clonotypes were used to assess repertoire richness. Generation probabilities were computed with OLGA for all TCRbeta clonotypes obtained by the gDNA method from several donors. TCRdb stores this immuneACCESS table with in-frame sequences only. Part of the clones is absent; in the studies checked, under half of the shortfall reflects unresolved V genes, and no reason is known for the rest. Clonal size and the V and J genes are those of that table, whereas D and trimming came from the DNA. The sample profile shows roughly 2,300,000 clones; around 93% of them were found once. 0.37% of the sample is taken by the ten largest.

This entry is derived from a study of shared clonotypes between healthy human individuals (TCRdb year 2020). Looking at the study overall: The cohort comprised two women and a few men aged 18 to 49 years. For each donor, CD4 naive and CD4 memory were each given three plates, CD8 naive was given two plates, and CD8 memory was given one plate. To estimate repertoire size and how much clonotype sharing occurs between individuals, the study deeply sequenced the blood TCR repertoires of five or six healthy adults. Different laboratories and diverse techniques were used to prepare libraries and sequence TCR repertoires, to increase sequencing depth and limit assay-specific biases. Between about 0.8 and 9 billion PBMCs per donor were obtained by leukapheresis. What the work shows at the level of the full study, not this receptor alone: Based on pairwise subsampling, the degree of clonotype sharing among donors was expected to be affected by sequencing depth. Estimated clonotype richness was generally larger for naive than for memory subsets. Because the study included a small number of donors, the genetic and exposure-history diversity represented was limited. Sharing across several donors was observed for about 5% of naive CD4, less than 4% of naive CD8, 2.3% of memory CD4, and around 0.4% of memory CD8 clonotypes. Compared with non-shared clonotypes, clonotypes shared by all four sorted-subset donors had higher generation probabilities. Rarefaction of sorted-subset datasets indicated incomplete sequencing despite the large sequencing depth. Sampling was restricted to blood, and TCR repertoires in tissue are likely to differ from TCR repertoires in blood.

Input material: naive CD4+ T cells from PBMCs. Reading the label with the study, this specimen's cell subset or site is: CD45RA+ positively selected. The sequence derives from a man aged 18 to 29 in good health. Some clones in this sample may be carry-over from other donors' samples. The chain joins TRBV9 to TRBJ1-1, with a tentative D gene TRBD1 over 5 matching bases. CDR3 protein: CASNPEGLATEAFF. The DNA sequence follows: TGTGCCAGCAACCCCGAGGGGCTGGCCACTGAAGCTTTCTTT.